The 2 T cell receptor beta chains below all came from one sample that was sequenced in a study of siplizumab effects on memory and regulatory T cells. Clones were read by immunoSEQ multiplex PCR, and TCRdb kept only the in-frame ones, dropping some. The sample records about 110,000 clones, roughly 92% being singletons. Sequencing was done on a sample of CD4+ T cells sorted from blood. The receptors were sampled from a human donor in good health.

V and J are TRBV12-5 and TRBJ1-4; TRBD1 aligns across 11 bases. This CDR3 has 15 residues. From germline, CDR1 is LGHNT and CDR2 FRNRAP. V trimming: 3 bases; J trimming: 8 bases; junction bases outside the gene matches: 5. The DNA for the CDR3 is TGTGCTAGTGGTTTAGCCGGGACAGGGGGAGAAAAACTGTTTTTT. It translates to CASGLAGTGGEKLFF.

The CDR3 sequence: CASSIEAFYGYTF. The CDR3 nucleotides read TGTGCCAGTAGTATAGAAGCCTTCTATGGCTACACCTTC. This chain connects TRBV19 to TRBJ1-2; D not certain. Germline CDR1 reads LNHDA; CDR2 reads SQIVND (reference sequence). V lost 0 bases, J lost 4 bases, and 6 bases lay in between. The CDR3 has 13 amino acids.